This is a list of T cell receptor beta chains from one sample in a study of cytomegalovirus exposure and HLA in healthy donors. Sequenced by immunoSEQ multiplex PCR; TCRdb stores in-frame clones only, minus some. The sample consists of 100,000 to 150,000 clones, around 70% of them appearing once. Sequenced: PBMCs. The receptors shown here come from a human donor in good health. Both conserved end residues are part of each CDR3. A D gene is named only where the DNA matches it firmly. Only part of the rows carry a size: once, few, many, or a class if the clone is expanded.

J: TRBJ2-7; D: TRBD1; size: .; V: TRBV4-2; CDR3: CASSPLGTASYEQYF
J: TRBJ2-1; D: TRBD2; size: .; V: TRBV7-9; CDR3: CASSYRHGEGTYNEQFF
J: TRBJ2-5; D: TRBD2; size: few; V: TRBV18; CDR3: CASSPTSGKETQYF
J: TRBJ2-6; D: .; size: .; V: TRBV5-1; CDR3: CASSLVGGRIGANVLTF
J: TRBJ2-3; D: .; size: .; V: TRBV2; CDR3: CASSPRGRDTQYF
J: TRBJ2-1; D: .; size: .; V: TRBV2; CDR3: CASSEAPSLDEQFF
J: TRBJ2-7; D: TRBD2; size: .; V: TRBV28; CDR3: CASRSWATSSHEQYF
J: TRBJ2-7; D: .; size: .; V: TRBV7-8; CDR3: CASSLASAGVHEQYF
J: TRBJ2-1; D: .; size: .; V: TRBV6-6; CDR3: CASSHPGGVGNEQFF
J: TRBJ2-5; D: .; size: few; V: TRBV12-2; CDR3: CASRLLASGLTAGLIQETQYF
J: TRBJ2-5; D: TRBD1; size: .; V: TRBV15; CDR3: CATSRDGPGTGQGYLSAQYF
J: TRBJ2-7; D: TRBD1; size: .; V: TRBV11-3; CDR3: CASSYRQGSSYEQYF
J: TRBJ1-1; D: .; size: .; V: TRBV6-4; CDR3: CASSDQGPEAFF
J: TRBJ1-5; D: TRBD1; size: .; V: TRBV2; CDR3: CASKLTGGGNQPQHF
J: TRBJ2-1; D: .; size: .; V: TRBV27; CDR3: CASSFQGNYNEQFF
J: TRBJ2-7; D: TRBD2; size: .; V: TRBV18; CDR3: CASSPASGTYEQYF
J: TRBJ1-2; D: .; size: few; V: TRBV2; CDR3: CASSEAFGMPNGYTF
J: TRBJ1-1; D: .; size: .; V: TRBV6-1; CDR3: CASSESAGVTEAFF
J: TRBJ2-1; D: .; size: .; V: TRBV21-1; CDR3: CASRKTEGISSYNEQFF
J: TRBJ2-7; D: TRBD2; size: .; V: TRBV7-3; CDR3: CASSLSGGGWYEQYF
J: TRBJ2-7; D: .; size: .; V: TRBV20-1; CDR3: CSARDPYEQYF
J: TRBJ2-7; D: TRBD2; size: .; V: TRBV11-2; CDR3: CASSPRTSGLYEQYF
J: TRBJ2-3; D: .; size: .; V: TRBV6-6; CDR3: CASSSVDTQYF
J: TRBJ2-7; D: TRBD2; size: .; V: TRBV4-3; CDR3: CASPWTSGLCEQYF
J: TRBJ2-3; D: .; size: .; V: TRBV7-2; CDR3: CASSLPRGQTHPTDTQYF
J: TRBJ2-7; D: .; size: .; V: TRBV6-6; CDR3: CASIPGTKYGEQYF
J: TRBJ2-6; D: TRBD2; size: .; V: TRBV5-4; CDR3: CASSSGTRGGGSGANVLTF
J: TRBJ1-4; D: .; size: few; V: TRBV19; CDR3: CASSYIGTAGVVMFF
J: TRBJ2-3; D: .; size: once; V: TRBV18; CDR3: CASSPWGGADTQYF
J: TRBJ1-3; D: TRBD1; size: .; V: TRBV9; CDR3: CASSVDGTGRGNTIYF
J: TRBJ2-4; D: .; size: once; V: TRBV28; CDR3: CASIQNIQYF
J: TRBJ2-3; D: .; size: .; V: TRBV11-3; CDR3: CASSTRPGSTDTQYF
J: TRBJ2-1; D: TRBD2; size: .; V: TRBV30; CDR3: CAWSTLRLAGEQFF
J: TRBJ1-6; D: TRBD1; size: .; V: TRBV10-3; CDR3: CATKGQLNSPLHF
J: TRBJ1-2; D: .; size: .; V: TRBV10-3; CDR3: CAISESLEGYTF
J: TRBJ1-6; D: .; size: few; V: TRBV6-1; CDR3: CASSEVAGPDSPLHF
J: TRBJ2-2; D: .; size: .; V: TRBV7-3; CDR3: CASSLTFSMGLLPGELFF
J: TRBJ2-5; D: TRBD2; size: .; V: TRBV4-3; CDR3: CASSPGLAGGPGTQYF
J: TRBJ2-2; D: .; size: .; V: TRBV9; CDR3: CASSPPGDTGELFF
J: TRBJ2-5; D: .; size: .; V: TRBV18; CDR3: CASSQKDWYQETQYF
J: TRBJ2-3; D: .; size: .; V: TRBV6-6; CDR3: CASSYSLSRGDTQYF
J: TRBJ1-2; D: TRBD1; size: .; V: TRBV7-9; CDR3: CASSRTGGYGYTF
J: TRBJ2-7; D: TRBD1; size: .; V: TRBV7-2; CDR3: CASSLDRELDEQYF
J: TRBJ1-2; D: .; size: .; V: TRBV6-6; CDR3: CASKSGNANYGYTF
J: TRBJ1-6; D: .; size: .; V: TRBV18; CDR3: CASSLTGQPYNSPLHF
J: TRBJ1-2; D: .; size: .; V: TRBV19; CDR3: CASSMSPPRSYGYTF
J: TRBJ1-5; D: .; size: .; V: TRBV30; CDR3: CAWSVVGGNQPQHF
J: TRBJ1-5; D: TRBD1; size: once; V: TRBV16; CDR3: CASSQTGGGNQPQHF
J: TRBJ2-1; D: .; size: .; V: TRBV7-2; CDR3: CASSLALGQYNEQFF
J: TRBJ2-5; D: TRBD2; size: .; V: TRBV5-4; CDR3: CASSTRGGLREAQYF
J: TRBJ1-6; D: .; size: .; V: TRBV27; CDR3: CASTPWGRWGNSPLHF